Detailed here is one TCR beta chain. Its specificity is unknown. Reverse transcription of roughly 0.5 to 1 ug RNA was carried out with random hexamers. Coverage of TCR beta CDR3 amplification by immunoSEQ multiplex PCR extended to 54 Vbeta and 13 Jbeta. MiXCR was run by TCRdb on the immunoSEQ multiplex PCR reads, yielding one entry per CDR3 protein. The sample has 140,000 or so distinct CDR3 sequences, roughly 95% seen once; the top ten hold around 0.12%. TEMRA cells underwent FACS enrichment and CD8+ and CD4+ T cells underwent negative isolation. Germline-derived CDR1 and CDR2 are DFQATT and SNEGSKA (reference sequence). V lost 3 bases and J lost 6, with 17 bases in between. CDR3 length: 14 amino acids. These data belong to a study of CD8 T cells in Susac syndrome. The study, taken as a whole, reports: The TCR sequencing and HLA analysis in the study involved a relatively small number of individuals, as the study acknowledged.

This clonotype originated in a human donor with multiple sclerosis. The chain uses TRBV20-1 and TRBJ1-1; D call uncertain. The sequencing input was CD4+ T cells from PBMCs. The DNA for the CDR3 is TGCAGTGCTAGCGGACGGTTCTCCCGGGCTGAAGCTTTCTTT. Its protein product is CSASGRFSRAEAFF.